This T cell receptor beta chain derives from a study of T cell responses to AZD1222 COVID-19 vaccine. Study-wide points: Targeting of unmutated variant regions was reportedly seen in nearly half of spike-specific TCRs.

Profiling relied on immunoSEQ multiplex PCR, and the TCRdb table lists in-frame clones only, not all of them. The table shows 150,000 to 200,000 clones, with 85% to 90% occurring only once. V shed 3 bases and J 4 bases; nucleotides not matched to a gene: 4. Germline lookup yields CDR1 ENHRY and CDR2 SYGVKD. The CDR3 totals 14 residues. Of note for this clone: No antigen is known for it.

The specimen was peripheral blood, collected 28 days after the second AZD1222 dose. V usage is TRBV10-3 and J usage is TRBJ1-2, with 8 bases matching TRBD1. The TCR was taken from an adult who received the AZD1222 COVID-19 vaccine. The CDR3 sequence: CAISDPDRGYGYTF. In DNA, the CDR3 is TGTGCCATCAGTGACCCCGACAGGGGCTATGGCTACACCTTC.